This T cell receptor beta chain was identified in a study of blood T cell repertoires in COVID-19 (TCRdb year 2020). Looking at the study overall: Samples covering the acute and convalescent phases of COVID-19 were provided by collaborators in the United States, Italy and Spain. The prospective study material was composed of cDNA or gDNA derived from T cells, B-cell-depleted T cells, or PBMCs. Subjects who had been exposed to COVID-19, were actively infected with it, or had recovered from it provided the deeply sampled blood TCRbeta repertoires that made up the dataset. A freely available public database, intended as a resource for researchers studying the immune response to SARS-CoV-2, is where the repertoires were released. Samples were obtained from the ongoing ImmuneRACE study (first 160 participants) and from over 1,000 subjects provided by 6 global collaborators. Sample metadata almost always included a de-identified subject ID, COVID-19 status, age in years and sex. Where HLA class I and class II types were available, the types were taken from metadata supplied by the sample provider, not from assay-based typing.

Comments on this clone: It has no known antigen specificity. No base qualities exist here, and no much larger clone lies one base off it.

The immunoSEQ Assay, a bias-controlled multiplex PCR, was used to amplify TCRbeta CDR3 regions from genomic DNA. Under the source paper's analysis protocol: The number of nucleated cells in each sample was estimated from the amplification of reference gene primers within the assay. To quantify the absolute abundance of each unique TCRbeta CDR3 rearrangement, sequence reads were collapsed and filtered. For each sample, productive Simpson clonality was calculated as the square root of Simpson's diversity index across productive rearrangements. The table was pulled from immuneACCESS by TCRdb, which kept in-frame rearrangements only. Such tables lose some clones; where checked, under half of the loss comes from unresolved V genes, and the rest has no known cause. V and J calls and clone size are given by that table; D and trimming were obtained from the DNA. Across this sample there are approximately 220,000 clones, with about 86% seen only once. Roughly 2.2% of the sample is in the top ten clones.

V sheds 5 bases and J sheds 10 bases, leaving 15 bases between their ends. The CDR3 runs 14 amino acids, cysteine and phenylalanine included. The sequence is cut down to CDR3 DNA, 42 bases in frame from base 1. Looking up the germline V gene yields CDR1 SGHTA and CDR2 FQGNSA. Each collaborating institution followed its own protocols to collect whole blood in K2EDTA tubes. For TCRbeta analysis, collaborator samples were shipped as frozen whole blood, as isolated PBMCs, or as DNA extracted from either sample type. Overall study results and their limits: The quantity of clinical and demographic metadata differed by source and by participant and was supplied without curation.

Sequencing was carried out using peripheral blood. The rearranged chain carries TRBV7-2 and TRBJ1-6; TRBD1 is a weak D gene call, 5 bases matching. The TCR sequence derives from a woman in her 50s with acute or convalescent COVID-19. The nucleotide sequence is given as TGTGCCAGCAGCCCGGGGGGGTCCGGCTCACCCCTCCACTTT. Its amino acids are CASSPGGSGSPLHF.